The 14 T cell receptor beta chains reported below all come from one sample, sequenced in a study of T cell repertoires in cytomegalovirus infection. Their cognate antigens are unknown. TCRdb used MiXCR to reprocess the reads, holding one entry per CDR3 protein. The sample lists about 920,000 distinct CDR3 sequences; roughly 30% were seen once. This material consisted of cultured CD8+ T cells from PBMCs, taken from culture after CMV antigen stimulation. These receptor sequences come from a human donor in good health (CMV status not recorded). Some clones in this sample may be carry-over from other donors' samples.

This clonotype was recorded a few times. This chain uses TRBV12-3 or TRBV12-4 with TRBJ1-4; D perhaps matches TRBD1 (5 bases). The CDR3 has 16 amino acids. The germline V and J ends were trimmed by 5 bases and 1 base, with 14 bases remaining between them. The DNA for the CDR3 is TGTGCCAGCAGTCCGGGGGGTCAGGGAACTAATGAAAAACTGTTTTTT. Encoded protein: CASSPGGQGTNEKLFF.

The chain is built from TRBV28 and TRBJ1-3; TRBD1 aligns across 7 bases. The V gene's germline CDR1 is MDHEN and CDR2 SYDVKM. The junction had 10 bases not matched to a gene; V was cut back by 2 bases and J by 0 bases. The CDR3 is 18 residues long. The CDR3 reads CASSLLNRGSLSGNTIYF. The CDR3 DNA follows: TGTGCCAGCAGTTTACTAAACAGGGGATCCCTCTCTGGAAACACCATATATTTT.

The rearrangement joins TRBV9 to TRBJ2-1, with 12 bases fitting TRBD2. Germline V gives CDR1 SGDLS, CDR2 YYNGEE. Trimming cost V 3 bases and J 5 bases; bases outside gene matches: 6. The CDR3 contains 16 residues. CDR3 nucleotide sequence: TGTGCCAGCAGCGGACTAGCGGGGGAGCCACACAATGAGCAGTTCTTC. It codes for CASSGLAGEPHNEQFF. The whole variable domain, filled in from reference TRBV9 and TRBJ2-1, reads DSGVTQTPKHLITATGQRVTLRCSPRSGDLSVYWYQQSLDQGLQFLIQYYNGEERAKGNILERFSAQQFPDLHSELNLSSLELGDSALYFCASSGLAGEPHNEQFFGPGTRLTVL.

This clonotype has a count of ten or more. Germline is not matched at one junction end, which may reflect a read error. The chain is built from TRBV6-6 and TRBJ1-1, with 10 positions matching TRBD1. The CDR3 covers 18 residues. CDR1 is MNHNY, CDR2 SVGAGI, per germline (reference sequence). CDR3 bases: TGTGCCAGCAGCTACTCCCGGGACAGGGGAAGGTCGGACACTGAAGCTTTCTTT. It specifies CASSYSRDRGRSDTEAFF.

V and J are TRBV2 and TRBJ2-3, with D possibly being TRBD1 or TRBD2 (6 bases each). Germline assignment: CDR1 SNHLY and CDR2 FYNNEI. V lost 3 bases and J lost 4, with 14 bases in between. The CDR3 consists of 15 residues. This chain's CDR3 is CASSEVGGPPDTQYF. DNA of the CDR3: TGTGCCAGCAGTGAGGTCGGGGGCCCCCCAGATACGCAGTATTTT.

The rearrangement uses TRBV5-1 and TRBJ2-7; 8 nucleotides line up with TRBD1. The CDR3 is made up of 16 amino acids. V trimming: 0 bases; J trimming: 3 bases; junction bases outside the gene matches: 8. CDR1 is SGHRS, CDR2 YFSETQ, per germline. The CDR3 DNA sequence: TGCGCCAGCAGCTTGGAAGGACAGGGTTCCATCTACGAGCAGTACTTC. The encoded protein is CASSLEGQGSIYEQYF.

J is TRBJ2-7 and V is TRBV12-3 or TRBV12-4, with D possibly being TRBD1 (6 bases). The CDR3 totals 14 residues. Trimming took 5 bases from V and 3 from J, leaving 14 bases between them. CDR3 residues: CASSATGLGYEQYF. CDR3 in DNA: TGTGCCAGCAGTGCCACAGGGCTTGGCTACGAGCAGTACTTC.

The DNA for the CDR3 is TGTGCCAGTAGTATCCCAGGGGGAAACACTGAAGCTTTCTTT. It translates to CASSIPGGNTEAFF. J is TRBJ1-1 and V is TRBV19, with 7 positions matching TRBD1. V shed 3 bases, J shed 2 bases, and the junction held 3 bases outside the gene matches. Germline V gene lookup returns CDR1 LNHDA and CDR2 SQIVND (reference sequence). The CDR3 loop spans 14 amino acids.

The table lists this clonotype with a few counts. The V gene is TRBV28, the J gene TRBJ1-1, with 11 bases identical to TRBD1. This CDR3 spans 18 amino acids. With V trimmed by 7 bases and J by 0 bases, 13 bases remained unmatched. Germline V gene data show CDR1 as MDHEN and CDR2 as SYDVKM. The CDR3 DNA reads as TGTGCCAGCACCGAACCGGGACAGGGGGTCTTAATGAACACTGAAGCTTTCTTT. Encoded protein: CASTEPGQGVLMNTEAFF.

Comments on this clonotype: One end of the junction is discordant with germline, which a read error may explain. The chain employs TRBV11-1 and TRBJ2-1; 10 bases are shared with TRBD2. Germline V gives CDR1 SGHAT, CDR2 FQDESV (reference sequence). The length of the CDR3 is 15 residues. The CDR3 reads CASSLPAGGYKEQFF. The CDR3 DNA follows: TGTGCCAGCAGCTTACCAGCGGGGGGGTACAAAGAGCAGTTCTTC.

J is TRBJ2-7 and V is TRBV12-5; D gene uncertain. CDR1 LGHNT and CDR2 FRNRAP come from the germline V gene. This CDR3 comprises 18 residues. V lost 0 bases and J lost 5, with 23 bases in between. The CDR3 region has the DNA TGTGCTAGTGGTTTGGTCCTCATGTCGTCTGATGCCAACGACGAGCAGTACTTC. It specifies CASGLVLMSSDANDEQYF.

The CDR3 DNA is TGTGCCAGCAGTTTGACAGGGTATCAGCCCCAGCATTTT. It yields the protein CASSLTGYQPQHF. V usage is TRBV6-2 or TRBV6-3 and J usage is TRBJ1-5; 7 nucleotides agree with TRBD1. The trim removed 4 bases at V and 5 bases at J, leaving 2 bases unmatched. Germline-derived CDR1 and CDR2 are MNHEY and SVGEGT. The CDR3 consists of 13 residues.

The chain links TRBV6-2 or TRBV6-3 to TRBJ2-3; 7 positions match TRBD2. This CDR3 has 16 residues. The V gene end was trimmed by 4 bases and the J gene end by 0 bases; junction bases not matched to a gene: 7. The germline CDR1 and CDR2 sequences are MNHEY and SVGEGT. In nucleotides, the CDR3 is TGTGCCAGCAGTTCGTTGGGGGGGGATAGCACAGATACGCAGTATTTT. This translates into CASSSLGGDSTDTQYF.

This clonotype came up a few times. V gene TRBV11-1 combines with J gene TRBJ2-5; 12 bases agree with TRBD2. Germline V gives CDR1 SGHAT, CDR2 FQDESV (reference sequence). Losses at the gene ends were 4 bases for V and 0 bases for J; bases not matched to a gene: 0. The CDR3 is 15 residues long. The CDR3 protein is CASSWTSGDQETQYF. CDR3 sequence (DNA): TGTGCCAGCAGCTGGACTAGCGGGGACCAAGAGACCCAGTACTTC.